The 15 T cell receptor beta chains in this list originate from one sample, sequenced in a study of blood T cell repertoires in COVID-19. Some clones are missing from TCRdb's copy, which holds only in-frame ones; the method was immunoSEQ multiplex PCR. The table lists some 110,000 clones, roughly 82% of them singletons. Sequencing was carried out using peripheral blood. The receptor source for this set is a man aged 60-69 years with acute or convalescent COVID-19.

The V gene is TRBV5-4, the J gene TRBJ2-5; 7 nucleotides match TRBD1. This CDR3 is built from 14 residues. Looked up from germline, CDR1 is SGHNT and CDR2 is YYREEE (reference sequence). V shed 5 bases, J shed 2 bases, and the junction held 6 bases outside the gene matches. CDR3 bases: TGTGCCAGCAGTTCGACAGGGCAACAAGAGACCCAGTACTTC. The encoded protein is CASSSTGQQETQYF.

This clone was counted only a few times. V usage is TRBV7-2 and J usage is TRBJ1-4; tentative D call: TRBD1 (5 bases). CDR1 is SGHTA and CDR2 is FQGNSA in the germline V gene. V lost 1 base, J lost 8 bases, and 17 bases lay in between. This CDR3 is built from 16 residues. CDR3 sequence reads: CASSLGASGRGEKLFF. Here the CDR3 DNA reads TGTGCCAGCAGCTTAGGAGCTTCAGGGCGGGGAGAAAAACTGTTTTTT.

The CDR3 protein is CASSFGSGGGNQPQHF. The CDR3 nucleotides are TGTGCCAGCAGCTTTGGTTCAGGGGGAGGCAATCAGCCCCAGCATTTT. J is TRBJ1-5 and V is TRBV7-9; TRBD1 agrees at 7 bases. The CDR3 is made up of 16 amino acids. The V gene end was trimmed by 3 bases and the J gene end by 2 bases; junction bases not matched to a gene: 7. Germline V gene data show CDR1 as SEHNR and CDR2 as FQNEAQ (reference sequence).

V gene TRBV5-1 combines with J gene TRBJ2-2; TRBD2 might be the D (6 bases). V shed 5 bases and J shed 2 bases, with 10 bases lying between them. The CDR3 runs to 14 residues. Germline-derived CDR1 and CDR2 are SGHRS and YFSETQ. The CDR3 DNA reads TGCGCCAGCAGGCGGGACCCTAACACCGGGGAGCTGTTTTTT. It is translated as CASRRDPNTGELFF.

The chain uses TRBV2 and TRBJ1-4; tentative D call: TRBD1 (5 bases). CDR1 is SNHLY and CDR2 is FYNNEI in the germline V gene. The CDR3 has 14 residues. Trimming stripped 0 bases from V and 10 bases from J, with 12 bases between. CDR3 DNA: TGTGCCAGCAGTGAAGCCCTTACAGGCGGAAAACTGTTTTTT. Translated: CASSEALTGGKLFF.

The chain recombines TRBV6-4 with TRBJ1-1; D remains ambiguous. CDR1 MRHNA and CDR2 SNTAGT come from the germline V gene. The CDR3 spans 13 residues. The V and J ends lost 6 bases and 1 base respectively, with 9 bases between them. CDR3 nucleotide sequence: TGTGCCAGCAGGCGGGTGGCGAACACTGAAGCTTTCTTT. The encoded protein is CASRRVANTEAFF.

The DNA for the CDR3 is TGTGCCAGCAGCGGGGGGACAGGGCGAGGTGGCTACACCTTC. The encoded protein is CASSGGTGRGGYTF. The gene calls are TRBV6-4 and TRBJ1-2; 9 nucleotides match TRBD1. Germline-derived CDR1 and CDR2 are MRHNA and SNTAGT. The CDR3 contains 14 residues. The V segment lost 6 bases and the J segment 7 bases; nucleotides outside the gene matches: 9.

The chain recombines TRBV7-3 with TRBJ1-6; 7 bases are a match to TRBD1. Germline V lookup: CDR1 SGHTA, CDR2 FQGTGA. V was clipped by 5 bases and J by 10 bases; unmatched bases: 5. This CDR3 comprises 13 residues. In DNA form, the CDR3 reads TGTGCCAGCAGCCTACAGGGGACCTCACCCCTCCACTTT. Its protein product is CASSLQGTSPLHF.

The chain links TRBV6-5 to TRBJ2-2, with D hard to call. Per the germline V gene, CDR1 is MNHEY and CDR2 is SVGAGI. V lost 6 bases, J lost 5 bases, and 16 bases lay in between. The CDR3 loop spans 15 amino acids. CDR3 DNA: TGTGCCAGCAGAAAACCAGGCATCAGTACCGGGGAGCTGTTTTTT. Translation gives CASRKPGISTGELFF.

This clone came up a few times. DNA for the CDR3: TGCGCCAGCAGCTTGACCGGACAAAACACTGAAGCTTTCTTT. It encodes CASSLTGQNTEAFF. The chain links TRBV5-1 to TRBJ1-1; weak D call: TRBD1 (5 bases). The germline V gene has CDR1 SGHRS and CDR2 YFSETQ. There are 14 residues in the CDR3. V lost 1 base, J lost 2 bases, and 9 bases lay in between.

The chain joins TRBV6-5 to TRBJ2-3; D may be TRBD2 (5 bases). The CDR3 contains 13 residues. V dropped 8 bases and J dropped 3 bases, with 12 bases sitting between them. Germline V gives CDR1 MNHEY, CDR2 SVGAGI. CDR3 sequence: CASASGGTDTQYF. CDR3 DNA: TGTGCCAGCGCGTCGGGCGGGACAGATACGCAGTATTTT.

The genes are TRBV11-2 and TRBJ2-7, with 8 bases fitting TRBD1. V gave up 0 bases and J gave up 4 bases; unmatched junction bases: 2. Germline assignment: CDR1 SGHAT and CDR2 FQNNGV. The CDR3 sequence is 14 residues long. The CDR3 loop reads CASSLDGQGYEQYF. The CDR3 DNA follows: TGTGCCAGCAGCTTAGACGGACAGGGTTACGAGCAGTACTTC.

The chain uses TRBV6-4 and TRBJ2-3; TRBD2 agrees at 11 bases. V lost 6 bases and J lost 4; bases outside the gene matches: 6. Germline V gene sequence: CDR1 MRHNA, CDR2 SNTAGT. The CDR3 is 15 amino acids. CDR3 sequence (DNA): TGTGCCAGCAGCCCTCTAGCGGGAGGTGCAGATACGCAGTATTTT. It specifies CASSPLAGGADTQYF.

J is TRBJ2-5 and V is TRBV10-3; 8 nucleotides line up with TRBD2. With 6 bases clipped from V and 0 bases from J, the junction kept 3 bases outside the gene matches. The CDR3 spans 14 residues. Germline assignment: CDR1 ENHRY and CDR2 SYGVKD. The CDR3: CAISGGAYQETQYF. The CDR3 bases are TGTGCCATCAGCGGGGGGGCGTACCAAGAGACCCAGTACTTC.

V and J are TRBV7-6 and TRBJ1-3; D unresolved. The CDR3 has 13 residues. The germline V gene has CDR1 SGHVS and CDR2 FNYEAQ. The ends were cut back, 0 bases at V and 6 bases at J, with 6 bases in the middle. Here the CDR3 reads CASSLAGENTIYF. CDR3 bases: TGTGCCAGCAGCTTAGCCGGGGAAAACACCATATATTTT.